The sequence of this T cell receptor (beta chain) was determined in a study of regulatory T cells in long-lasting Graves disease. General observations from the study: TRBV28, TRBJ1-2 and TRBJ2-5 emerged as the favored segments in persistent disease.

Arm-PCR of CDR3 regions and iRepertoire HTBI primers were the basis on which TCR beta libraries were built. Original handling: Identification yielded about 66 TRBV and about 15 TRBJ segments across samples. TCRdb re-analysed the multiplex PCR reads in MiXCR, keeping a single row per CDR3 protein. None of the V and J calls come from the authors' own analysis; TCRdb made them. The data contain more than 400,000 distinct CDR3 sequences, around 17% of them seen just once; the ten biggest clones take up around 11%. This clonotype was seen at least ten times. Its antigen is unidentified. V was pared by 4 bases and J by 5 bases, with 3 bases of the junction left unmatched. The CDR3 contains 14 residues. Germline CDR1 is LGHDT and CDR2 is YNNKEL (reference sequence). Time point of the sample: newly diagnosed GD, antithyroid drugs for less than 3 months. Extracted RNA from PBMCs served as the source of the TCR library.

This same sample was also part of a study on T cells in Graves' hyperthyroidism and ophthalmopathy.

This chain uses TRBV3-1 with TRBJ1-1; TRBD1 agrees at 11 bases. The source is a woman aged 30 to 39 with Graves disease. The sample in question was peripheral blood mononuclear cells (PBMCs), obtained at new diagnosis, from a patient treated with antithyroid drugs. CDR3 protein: CASSPGTGGTEAFF. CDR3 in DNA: TGTGCCAGCAGCCCAGGGACAGGGGGAACTGAAGCTTTCTTT.